These 29 T cell receptor beta chains originate from one sample sequenced in a study of blood T cells in healthy people across ages. A second roughly 6 to 12 cycle PCR used barcoded and J-beta primers. TCRdb called the 5' RACE reads again in MiXCR, with one record for every CDR3 protein. The profile covers over 950,000 distinct CDR3 sequences, with about 53% appearing a single time and about 21% taken by the ten largest. The specimen sequenced was blood. The receptors shown here come from a woman in her sixties in good health.

The chain links TRBV12-3 or TRBV12-4 to TRBJ2-3, with D unclear. The CDR3 loop spans 14 amino acids. Deletions cut 3 bases from V and 5 bases from J, with 12 bases between. The CDR3 DNA reads TGTGCCAGCAGTTTGGCTCTACGTGGAGATACGCAGTATTTT. Protein: CASSLALRGDTQYF.

This chain joins TRBV27 and TRBJ2-2, with 10 bases aligning to TRBD2. V was clipped by 2 bases and J by 2 bases; unmatched bases: 8. The CDR3 spans 18 residues. CDR1 is MNHEY, CDR2 SMNVEV, per germline (reference sequence). In nucleotides, the CDR3 is TGTGCCAGCAGTTTAGGGGTAGCGGGAGGCGGAAACACCGGGGAGCTGTTTTTT. Its translation is CASSLGVAGGGNTGELFF.

The chain combines TRBV20-1 with TRBJ2-1; weak D call: TRBD2 (6 bases). The V and J ends lost 3 bases and 5 bases respectively, with 14 bases between them. Germline CDR1 DFQATT, CDR2 SNEGSKA (reference sequence). CDR3 length: 14 residues. The DNA for the CDR3 is TGCAGTGCTAGTCCCTGGGACTTGGACAATGAGCAGTTCTTC. Translating it yields CSASPWDLDNEQFF.

V usage is TRBV5-1 and J usage is TRBJ2-1, with TRBD2 identical over 10 bases. Matching the DNA end better, TRBJ2-7 makes the J call doubtful. The CDR3 length is 15 residues. The germline V gene has CDR1 SGHRS and CDR2 YFSETQ. CDR3 region: CASSTSGNSYNEQYF. The DNA of the CDR3 is TGCGCCAGCAGCACTAGCGGGAACTCCTACAATGAGCAGTACTTC.

Here the CDR3 DNA reads TGTGCCAGCAGCCTCTACAGGGGGCAAGGCCAAGAGACCCAGTACTTC. Amino acid sequence: CASSLYRGQGQETQYF. The chain has TRBV11-2 and TRBJ2-5; TRBD1 matches 9 bases. The CDR3 covers 16 residues. V trimming: 5 bases; J trimming: 1 base; junction bases outside the gene matches: 8. Germline CDR1 and CDR2: SGHAT and FQNNGV.

This rearrangement joins TRBV5-1 to TRBJ2-1; D unresolved. Trimming shortened V by 4 bases and J by 7 bases, and 9 bases separated the two germline ends. The CDR3 sequence is 12 residues long. In germline, CDR1 is SGHRS, CDR2 YFSETQ. For the CDR3, the DNA is TGCGCCAGCAGCGACACCCAAAATGAGCAGTTCTTC. It encodes CASSDTQNEQFF.

A note on this clonotype: One end of the junction fails to match germline, which may point to a read error. This sequence joins TRBV4-1 and TRBJ2-5; weak D call: TRBD1 (5 bases). The CDR3 loop spans 15 amino acids. Germline V gene lookup returns CDR1 MGHRA and CDR2 YSYEKL. The CDR3: CVSSQDGAGQETQYF. CDR3 sequence (DNA): TGCGTCAGCAGCCAAGATGGGGCCGGCCAAGAGACCCAGTACTTC.

V is TRBV19 and J is TRBJ1-1, with no clear D. The CDR3 spans 13 residues. The germline V gene encodes CDR1 LNHDA and CDR2 SQIVND (reference sequence). Trimming left V 4 bases short and J 1 base short, with 7 bases between. The DNA of the CDR3 is TGTGCCAGTAGTACTACAGCGAACACTGAAGCTTTCTTT. This encodes CASSTTANTEAFF.

The rearrangement links TRBV28 to TRBJ2-1; 11 bases match TRBD2. In germline, CDR1 is MDHEN, CDR2 SYDVKM. There are 15 residues in the CDR3. Trimming took 5 bases from V and 7 from J; bases not matched to a gene: 7. DNA of the CDR3: TGTGCCAGCAGTCCAGCACTAGCGGGAGTTAATGAGCAGTTCTTC. The encoded protein is CASSPALAGVNEQFF.

The chain combines TRBV5-1 with TRBJ1-5; the D gene is possibly TRBD1 (5 bases). In germline, CDR1 is SGHRS, CDR2 YFSETQ. V dropped 3 bases and J dropped 4 bases, with 8 bases sitting between them. This CDR3 is 13 amino acids long. CDR3 amino acids: CASSSDTNQPQHF. The CDR3 DNA follows: TGCGCCAGCAGCTCGGACACAAATCAGCCCCAGCATTTT.

The table lists this clonotype with a few counts. The chain links TRBV4-3 to TRBJ1-4, with D possibly being TRBD1 (5 bases). Germline CDR1 is LGHNA and CDR2 is YSLEER. V was pared by 4 bases and J by 10 bases, with 19 bases between. The CDR3 runs to 15 residues. Here the CDR3 reads CASSPERGIEGKLFF. DNA for the CDR3: TGCGCCAGCAGCCCGGAAAGGGGCATCGAGGGAAAACTGTTTTTT.

This sequence joins TRBV6-2 or TRBV6-3 and TRBJ2-4, with TRBD2 identical over 14 bases. The CDR3 extends over 15 amino acids. With 6 bases clipped from V and 13 bases from J, the junction kept 11 bases outside the gene matches. Germline values: CDR1 MNHEY, CDR2 SVGEGT. The CDR3 DNA follows: TGTGCCAGCAGAGCCGGGACTAGCGGGAGAGTTGAGCAGTACTTC. As protein: CASRAGTSGRVEQYF.

The rearrangement joins TRBV7-9 to TRBJ2-1; 9 nucleotides line up with TRBD2. CDR1 and CDR2 (germline): SEHNR, FQNEAQ (reference sequence). V was clipped by 6 bases and J by 2 bases; unmatched bases: 8. This CDR3 is built from 16 residues. The CDR3 coding sequence is TGTGCCAGCAGTCAGGGGACTAGCATTACCTACAATGAGCAGTTCTTC. Amino acids: CASSQGTSITYNEQFF.

This clonotype showed up just a few times. The chain is built from TRBV24-1 and TRBJ2-1, with a weak D call TRBD2 (6 bases). Germline CDR1 is KGHDR and CDR2 is SFDVKD. Trimming shortened V by 1 base and J by 6 bases, and 15 bases separated the two germline ends. This CDR3 has 16 residues. CDR3 region: CATSDFRLATTNEQFF. The CDR3, as DNA: TGTGCCACCAGTGATTTTCGCCTAGCGACGACCAATGAGCAGTTCTTC.

CDR3 residues: CASSRDSSNTGELFF. The DNA of the CDR3 is TGCGCCAGCAGCCGGGACAGTTCGAACACCGGGGAGCTGTTTTTT. V is TRBV5-1 and J is TRBJ2-2; 7 nucleotides match TRBD1. The CDR3 length is 15 residues. The V segment lost 4 bases and the J segment 0 bases; nucleotides outside the gene matches: 3. In germline, CDR1 is SGHRS, CDR2 YFSETQ.

There are a few counts of this clonotype. The V and J genes are TRBV29-1 and TRBJ2-1; a possible D gene is TRBD1 (6 bases). Germline CDR1 is SQVTM and CDR2 is ANQGSEA. V dropped 4 bases and J dropped 5 bases, with 12 bases sitting between them. This CDR3 has 13 residues. Here the CDR3 reads CSVARTANNEQFF. CDR3 in DNA: TGCAGCGTTGCCCGGACAGCGAACAATGAGCAGTTCTTC.

This clonotype was found a few times. V is TRBV29-1 and J is TRBJ2-1; TRBD2 matches 10 bases. V was clipped by 2 bases and J by 4 bases; unmatched bases: 2. CDR1 SQVTM and CDR2 ANQGSEA come from the germline V gene. This CDR3 comprises 14 residues. CDR3 residues: CSVETSGTYNEQFF. The CDR3 coding sequence is TGCAGCGTTGAAACTAGCGGGACATACAATGAGCAGTTCTTC.

The J gene is TRBJ2-1, the V gene TRBV11-2; the D call may be TRBD1 or TRBD2 (5 bases each). CDR1 SGHAT and CDR2 FQNNGV come from the germline V gene. V was pared by 1 base and J by 5 bases, with 12 bases between. The CDR3 extends over 15 amino acids. The CDR3 reads CASSLGGRANNEQFF. Here the CDR3 DNA reads TGTGCCAGCAGCTTAGGGGGACGGGCGAACAATGAGCAGTTCTTC.

The rearrangement joins TRBV28 to TRBJ2-3; TRBD2 matches at 11 bases. V lost 8 bases and J lost 1; bases outside the gene matches: 5. The CDR3 extends over 15 amino acids. The germline V gene encodes CDR1 MDHEN and CDR2 SYDVKM. In DNA form, the CDR3 reads TGTGCCAGCTTTTTAGCGGGGGGGGGCACAGATACGCAGTATTTT. The encoded protein is CASFLAGGGTDTQYF.

This chain connects TRBV11-2 to TRBJ2-7; D gene unclear. Germline loops: CDR1 SGHAT, CDR2 FQNNGV. The CDR3 is made up of 16 amino acids. Trimming left V 0 bases short and J 0 bases short, with 12 bases between. Here the CDR3 DNA reads TGTGCCAGCAGCTTAGATCTCTCGGTTAGCTCCTACGAGCAGTACTTC. Protein sequence: CASSLDLSVSSYEQYF. Together with reference TRBV11-2 and TRBJ2-7, the CDR3 gives the full variable domain: EAGVAQSPRYKIIEKRQSVAFWCNPISGHATLYWYQQILGQGPKLLIQFQNNGVVDDSQLPKDRFSAERLKGVDSTLKIQPAKLEDSAVYLCASSLDLSVSSYEQYFGPGTRLTVT.

This clonotype has only one observation. V and J are TRBV25-1 and TRBJ1-2; 11 bases agree with TRBD1. V lost 7 bases, J lost 6 bases, and 4 bases stayed unmatched. Germline V CDR1 and CDR2: MGHDK, SYGVNS. The CDR3 is made up of 13 amino acids. The chain's CDR3 is CASKRTGGDGYTF. The CDR3 DNA is TGTGCCAGCAAGCGGACAGGGGGCGATGGCTACACCTTC.

The DNA of the CDR3 is TGCAGCGCCCCCCGGGGTACCTACAATGAGCAGTTCTTC. Protein: CSAPRGTYNEQFF. The chain combines TRBV29-1 with TRBJ2-1; D possibly corresponds to TRBD2 (5 bases). The CDR3 covers 13 residues. Germline CDR1 is SQVTM and CDR2 is ANQGSEA. V was cut by 7 bases and J by 2 bases, with 12 bases left in between.

The chain uses TRBV19 and TRBJ2-5, with a possible D match to TRBD1 (6 bases). The CDR3 is 12 residues long. The germline gives CDR1 LNHDA, CDR2 SQIVND (reference sequence). The CDR3 here is CASGTPQETQYF. In nucleotides, the CDR3 is TGTGCTTCCGGGACACCACAAGAGACCCAGTACTTC. Using reference TRBV19 and TRBJ2-5 for the parts outside the CDR3, the full variable domain is DGGITQSPKYLFRKEGQNVTLSCEQNLNHDAMYWYRQDPGQGLRLIYYSQIVNDFQKGDIAEGYSVSREKKESFPLTVTSAQKNPTAFYLCASGTPQETQYFGPGTRLLVL.

This clonotype was counted between two and nine times. The chain joins TRBV7-3 to TRBJ2-5; 8 nucleotides agree with TRBD2. The CDR3 consists of 15 residues. Per germline, CDR1 SGHTA and CDR2 FQGTGA. J lost 5 bases, V lost 2 bases, and 7 bases had no gene match. The CDR3 region has the DNA TGTGCCAGCAGCTTAGGAGCGGGAGCTGGTGAGACCCAGTACTTC. Its translation is CASSLGAGAGETQYF.

The chain recombines TRBV20-1 with TRBJ2-7; D is perhaps TRBD2 (6 bases). This CDR3 is 14 amino acids long. CDR1 is DFQATT, CDR2 SNEGSKA, per germline (reference sequence). The V gene lost 1 base and the J gene lost 1 base, with 11 bases spanning the gap. For the CDR3, the DNA is TGCAGTGCTAGAGCCGGGGACTCGTCCTACGAGCAGTACTTC. Its translation is CSARAGDSSYEQYF.

This clonotype appeared a single time. The chain recombines TRBV20-1 with TRBJ2-7, with D possibly matching TRBD2 (5 bases). V shed 6 bases and J shed 4 bases, with 16 bases lying between them. The CDR3 is 13 residues long. Germline V lookup: CDR1 DFQATT, CDR2 SNEGSKA (reference sequence). CDR3 nucleotide sequence: TGCAGTGCCAACCCCGGAGGCGATTACGAGCAGTACTTC. It specifies CSANPGGDYEQYF.

This rearrangement joins TRBV28 to TRBJ2-5; D unclear. Germline CDR1 MDHEN, CDR2 SYDVKM. The CDR3 is 14 residues long. V dropped 3 bases and J dropped 4 bases, with 12 bases sitting between them. The CDR3 loop is CASSFQQSPETQYF. The CDR3 DNA reads TGTGCCAGCAGTTTCCAGCAAAGTCCAGAGACCCAGTACTTC.

This clonotype showed up just a few times. The genes are TRBV4-3 and TRBJ2-1; TRBD2 agrees at 11 bases. The CDR3 sequence is 18 residues long. Trimming at V came to 0 bases and at J to 6 bases, leaving 10 bases not matched to a gene. Germline V CDR1 and CDR2: LGHNA, YSLEER. The DNA for the CDR3 is TGCGCCAGCAGCCAAGATCCCAGACTAGCGGGGATACCCAATGAGCAGTTCTTC. It translates to CASSQDPRLAGIPNEQFF.

The CDR3 region is CASSLEEVAGEGETQYF. DNA of the CDR3: TGTGCCAGCAGCTTAGAGGAGGTAGCGGGAGAGGGAGAGACCCAGTACTTC. The rearrangement uses TRBV7-6 and TRBJ2-5; the match to TRBD2 covers 9 bases. The CDR3 is made up of 17 amino acids. J lost 4 bases, V lost 1 base, and 10 bases had no gene match. Germline V CDR1 and CDR2: SGHVS, FNYEAQ. Variable domain in full (rest from reference TRBV7-6 and TRBJ2-5): GAGVSQSPRYKVTKRGQDVALRCDPISGHVSLYWYRQALGQGPEFLTYFNYEAQQDKSGLPNDRFSAERPEGSISTLTIQRTEQRDSAMYRCASSLEEVAGEGETQYFGPGTRLLVL.